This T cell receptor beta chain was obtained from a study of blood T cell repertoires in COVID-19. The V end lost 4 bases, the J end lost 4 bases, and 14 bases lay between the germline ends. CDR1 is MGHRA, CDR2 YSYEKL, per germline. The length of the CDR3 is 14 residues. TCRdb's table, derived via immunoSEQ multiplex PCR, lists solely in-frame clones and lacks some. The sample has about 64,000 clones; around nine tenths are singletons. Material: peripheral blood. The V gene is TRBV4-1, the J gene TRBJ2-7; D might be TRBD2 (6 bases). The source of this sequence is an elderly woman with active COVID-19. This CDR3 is CASSPRGRDYEQYF. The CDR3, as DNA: TGCGCCAGCAGCCCCCGCGGGCGGGATTACGAGCAGTACTTC.